This TCR beta chain was captured by sequencing in a study of T cells after yellow fever vaccination (dated by TCRdb to about 2019). In the study overall: Libraries from fractions with low cell numbers were prepared with the SMART-Seq v4 Ultra Low Input RNA kit. The cohort comprised two healthy male donors, one aged 18 to 30 and one aged 30 to 39 years. Blood was collected at multiple timepoints before and after primary and secondary immunization, and bulk PBMC replicates and cell subsets were isolated. To follow T-cell clones before and after primary and booster YFV17D yellow fever vaccination, bulk TCR alpha and beta repertoires were sequenced over time.

With regard to this clonotype: Its recognized antigen is unknown. No qualities accompany the bases; no much larger clone lies one base away.

Study-wide findings and limitations: Because only a couple of donors were included in the study, the extent to which the findings can be generalized is limited. Most clones expanded after primary vaccination were re-detected after the booster (almost 98% of CD4 and around 88% of CD8), suggesting broad memory maintenance. Compared with the primary T-cell response, the secondary T-cell response was weaker but faster, peaking on day 5 rather than day 15. Because abundant contaminating clonotypes from the bulk population could be contained in FACS-sorted repertoires, computational filtering was required. A small share of clonotypes occurred in both CD4 and CD8 compartments, likely arising from convergent recombination.

Sample treatment or condition, as interpreted from the label and publication: live attenuated yellow fever vaccine strain. Two biological replicates of bulk PBMCs were collected at each blood-draw timepoint. A standard Ficoll-Paque protocol was used to isolate PBMCs from peripheral blood. TriZol was used to extract RNA from bulk PBMCs, from CD4 and CD8 fractions, and from dextramer-positive and dextramer-negative fractions. TCR cDNA was synthesized by 5'RACE template switching, through which a universal primer site and unique molecular identifiers were introduced. cDNA synthesis was primed from both the TCR alpha and TCR beta constant segments. Library amplification involved two PCR steps, and the second step added sample barcodes and sequencing adapters. Libraries were sequenced on Illumina HiSeq 2500 (2x100 bp) or NovaSeq (2x150 bp). The study's processing was this. MIGEC was used to demultiplex reads and collapse the reads into UMI consensus sequences, and MiXCR was used for V(D)J alignment. Vaccine-responding clonotypes were defined with edgeR using replicate PBMC samples, requiring FDR below 0.01 and a log2 fold change above 5 up to day 15. Each bulk clonotype was labeled CD4 or CD8 based on which sequenced repertoire, CD4 or CD8, contained the clonotype at higher abundance. The public reads were quality trimmed at Q25 with fastp and then assembled into clones with MiXCR by TCRdb, keeping productive beta chains. Each CDR3 protein appears once, grouped with its most common genes and DNA. The V and J calls here are based on TCRdb, not the publication. The sample records around 590,000 distinct CDR3 sequences, 10% to 15% of which are singletons. The ten largest clones represent 14% to 15% of the sample.

V is cut by 0 bases and J by 0 bases, and the space between the germline ends is 15 bases. Reading the germline V gene (reference sequence) gives CDR1 MNHEY and CDR2 SMNVEV. The CDR3 spans 18 residues, from the cysteine through the phenylalanine. Just the 54-base CDR3 DNA is kept, in frame starting at base 1. The sequence was collected from a man aged 25-45 years who received the YFV17D yellow fever vaccine. The sequencing used PBMCs, collected on the day of the yellow fever booster vaccination. The rearranged chain carries TRBV27 and TRBJ2-1; possibly the D gene is TRBD2, per 6 matching bases. The CDR3: CASSLSAGRTNSYNEQFF. The nucleotide sequence is given as TGTGCCAGCAGTTTATCGGCGGGCAGGACTAACTCCTACAATGAGCAGTTCTTC.